This TCR beta chain appears in the sequencing data of a study of shared clonotypes between healthy human individuals. Study-wide findings and caveats: Rarefaction curves obtained for sorted subsets showed sequencing incomplete despite large depth.

Generated by immunoSEQ multiplex PCR, the TCRdb table keeps only in-frame clones and is missing some. The sample has 2 million to 2.5 million clones, under 95% seen once. About this clone itself: Its antigen remains unidentified.

Germline V gene lookup returns CDR1 SNHLY and CDR2 FYNNEI. This CDR3 contains 11 residues. V was clipped by 5 bases and J by 18 bases, with 14 bases between them. This chain connects TRBV2 to TRBJ2-6; a possible D gene is TRBD1 (5 bases). The sequence was collected from a man between 18 and 35 years old in good health. Some clones in this sample may be carry-over from other donors' samples. Source material: naive CD4+ T cells from PBMCs. As to subset: CD45RA+ positively selected. This CDR3 reads CASSSRGPQTF. The CDR3 DNA sequence: TGTGCCAGCAGTTCAAGGGGCCCACAGACTTTC.